Here is one T cell receptor (beta chain) with its context. The antigen this receptor binds is unknown. The input lacks base qualities; no much larger clone sits a single base away. CDR1 and CDR2 were assigned from the germline V gene as SNHLY and FYNNEI. The CDR3, cysteine through phenylalanine, is 13 amino acids long. Only the CDR3 part of the read is kept: 39 bases, read in frame from the first base. V sheds 8 bases and J sheds 5 bases, leaving 15 bases between their ends. In Seattle, one collaborating source enrolled patients while the infection was active and tracked those patients longitudinally over the course of disease. Whole blood was collected in K2EDTA tubes by collaborating institutions according to the institutions' own protocols. For TCRbeta analysis, collaborators shipped samples as frozen whole blood, isolated PBMCs, or DNA extracted from either of those sample types. This record belongs to a study of blood T cell repertoires in COVID-19 (dated by TCRdb to between 2020 and 2021). Study-wide context: Samples from collaborators originated in the United States, Italy and Spain and spanned both the acute and convalescent phases of COVID-19. The material from the prospective study consisted of cDNA or gDNA derived from T cells, B-cell-depleted T cells, or PBMCs. The repertoires were made available in a free public database intended to serve as a resource for research on the immune response to SARS-CoV-2. Samples were obtained from the ongoing ImmuneRACE study (first 160 participants) and from 1,200 or so subjects provided by 6 global collaborators. Sample metadata almost always included a de-identified subject ID, COVID-19 status, age in years and sex. Subjects who had been exposed to COVID-19, were actively infected with it, or had recovered from it provided the deeply sampled blood TCRbeta repertoires that made up the dataset. Where HLA class I and class II types were available, the types were taken from metadata supplied by the sample provider, not from assay-based typing. Overall results and qualifications from the work: Clinical and demographic metadata were provided uncurated, with the amount varying by source and participant.

TCRbeta CDR3 regions were amplified from genomic DNA using the immunoSEQ Assay, a bias-controlled multiplex PCR. As for the original processing: The number of nucleated cells in each sample was estimated from the amplification of reference gene primers within the assay. To quantify the absolute abundance of each unique TCRbeta CDR3 rearrangement, sequence reads were collapsed and filtered. Productive Simpson clonality was computed per sample as the square root of Simpson's diversity index over productive rearrangements. TCRdb took over this immuneACCESS table, retaining in-frame rearrangements with V and J assigned. Such tables are incomplete; in checked studies, under half of the missing clones stem from an unresolved V gene, and the remainder is unexplained. The DNA was the basis for D and trimming; V, J and clone size are from that table. The sample records 300,000 to 400,000 clones, approximately 89% of which are singletons. The biggest ten clones account for under 2% of the sample.

The source is a woman aged 25 to 45 with COVID-19, enrolled during active disease. Sequenced input: peripheral blood. The chain is assembled from TRBV2 and TRBJ2-5; perhaps TRBD2 is the D gene, with 7 bases matching. Here is the DNA: TGTGCCAGCGGAGGGGGGGCCCGGGAGACCCAGTACTTC. Its protein product is CASGGGARETQYF.